The present TCR beta chain was sequenced within a study of blood T cell repertoires in COVID-19 (dated by TCRdb to 2018 to 2021). A note on the overall study: Samples covering the acute and convalescent phases of COVID-19 were provided by collaborators in the United States, Italy and Spain. Where HLA class I and class II types were available, the types were taken from metadata supplied by the sample provider, not from assay-based typing. The repertoires were released in a freely available public database intended as a resource for research on the immune response to SARS-CoV-2. Samples came from the ongoing ImmuneRACE study (first 160 participants) plus 1,254 subjects from 6 global collaborators. The prospective study material was composed of cDNA or gDNA derived from T cells, B-cell-depleted T cells, or PBMCs. Deeply sampled blood TCRbeta repertoires from subjects exposed to, actively infected with, or recovered from COVID-19 were included in the dataset. Nearly every sample came with metadata listing a de-identified subject ID, COVID-19 status, age in years and sex. What the work shows at the level of the full study, not this receptor alone: How much clinical and demographic metadata was included differed by source and by participant, and the metadata was provided uncurated.

From its cysteine to its phenylalanine, the CDR3 spans 14 amino acids. The sequence is cut down to CDR3 DNA, 42 bases in frame from base 1. As for this clone: The specificity of this receptor is unknown. Within one base of it there is no much larger clone, and no base qualities were kept.

The immunoSEQ Assay, a bias-controlled multiplex PCR, was used to amplify TCRbeta CDR3 regions from genomic DNA. As for the authors' bioinformatics: The number of nucleated cells in each sample was estimated by amplification of reference gene primers within the assay. To quantify the absolute abundance of each unique TCRbeta CDR3 rearrangement, sequence reads were collapsed and filtered. For each sample, productive Simpson clonality was calculated as the square root of Simpson's diversity index across productive rearrangements. TCRdb obtained this table from immuneACCESS and retained in-frame rearrangements with V and J assigned. These tables miss some clones; where compared with another copy, unresolved V genes account for less than half of the shortfall, and the remainder is unexplained. That table is the source of V, J and clone size, and D and trimming were worked out from the DNA. The sample profile shows 300,000 to 350,000 clones; approximately 91% of them were found once. The biggest ten clones account for around 3.9% of the sample.

Participants in the prospective study were enrolled through a virtual design, were aged about 18 to 90 years, and lived in about two dozen United States geographic areas. To assign participants to cohorts, the prospective study relied on clinical history that participants themselves reported in a screening survey and a study questionnaire. Exposed participants had been in contact, within 2 weeks of entering the study, with a person who had a PCR-confirmed or clinician-diagnosed case of COVID-19. Mobile phlebotomists in the prospective study collected whole blood, serum and a nasopharyngeal or oropharyngeal swab from every participant. Participants in the prospective study had the option to provide additional blood draws and questionnaires over a roughly 2-month period. Before DNA extraction, prospective study blood samples were shipped either frozen or at room temperature.

This sequence uses TRBV21-1 and TRBJ1-3; the table's D call, TRBD1, was not checked against the DNA. TRBV21-1 is a pseudogene. The sequenced sample consisted of PBMCs or T cells enriched from blood (not recorded which). The receptor was isolated from a woman under 40 who had been exposed to COVID-19. This receptor carries the CDR3 CASTQGISGNTIYF. The sequenced DNA is TGTGCCAGCACCCAGGGTATCTCTGGAAACACCATATATTTT.